A single sample is the source of the 2 T cell receptor beta chains below, sequenced in a study of Ad26.COV2.S vaccination and SARS-CoV-2 variants. The treatment denotes: around 19 received Ad26.COV2.S at low or high dose, single or two shots; 5 received placebo; per-sample allocation not given. Sampling took place 63 days after the first vaccine or placebo injection. Measured with immunoSEQ multiplex PCR; TCRdb has only the in-frame clones, and not every one. The sample lists roughly 240,000 clones, approximately 87% seen once, with roughly 10% in the top ten. The specimen comprised peripheral blood, sampled in a trial of Ad26.COV2.S vaccine versus placebo. These receptor sequences come from a person between 18 and 65 years old who received the Ad26.COV2.S COVID-19 vaccine or a placebo.

The chain carries TRBV6-6 and TRBJ2-7; D is possibly TRBD1 (6 bases). Between the trimmed V and J ends, which lost 2 bases and 6 bases, there was a span of 11 bases. In germline, CDR1 is MNHNY, CDR2 SVGAGI (reference sequence). The CDR3 loop spans 13 amino acids. In nucleotides, the CDR3 is TGTGCCAGCAGTTACCCGACAGGAGGCGAGCAGTACTTC. This encodes CASSYPTGGEQYF.

The V call is TRBV7-9, the J call TRBJ1-3, with a weak D call TRBD1 (6 bases). V was shortened by 4 bases and J by 2 bases, with 15 bases between the two germline ends. The V gene's germline CDR1 is SEHNR and CDR2 FQNEAQ (reference sequence). The CDR3 runs 16 residues. CDR3 sequence (DNA): TGTGCCAGCAGCTCGACAGGCATTAACACTGGAAACACCATATATTTT. Translation: CASSSTGINTGNTIYF.